These 16 T cell receptor beta chains were sequenced from one sample in a study of blood T cell repertoires in COVID-19. Sequenced by immunoSEQ multiplex PCR; TCRdb stores in-frame clones only, minus some. Of a few hundred thousand clones in the sample, about 88% were seen once. The specimen was PBMCs or T cells enriched from blood (not recorded which). The receptors come from a woman aged 25 to 45 who had recovered from COVID-19.

This clone was counted a single time. The CDR3 nucleotides read TGTGCCAGCAGAGTGGGACAGGCCAACTATGGCTACACCTTC. This codes for CASRVGQANYGYTF. The rearrangement links TRBV6-5 to TRBJ1-2, with 8 positions matching TRBD1. CDR3 length equals 14 residues. Germline V CDR1 and CDR2: MNHEY, SVGAGI. The junction had 5 bases not matched to a gene; V was cut back by 6 bases and J by 2 bases.

This sequence joins TRBV12-3 or TRBV12-4 and TRBJ1-5; perhaps TRBD1 as D (6 bases). V was trimmed by 8 bases and J by 6 bases, leaving 14 bases between them. The CDR3 covers 13 residues. CDR3 bases: TGTGCCAGCGTGGGGGGGGCGGCTCAGCCCCAGCATTTT. This codes for CASVGGAAQPQHF.

The genes are TRBV15 and TRBJ2-1; 11 bases are shared with TRBD2. The CDR3 length is 16 residues. V dropped 2 bases and J dropped 4; count of bases not matched to a gene: 4. CDR1 is LNHNV and CDR2 is YYDKDF in the germline V gene (reference sequence). The DNA of the CDR3 is TGTGCCACCAGCAGACAACTAGCGGGAGTTTACAATGAGCAGTTCTTC. It translates to CATSRQLAGVYNEQFF.

The chain joins TRBV5-4 to TRBJ2-7; 7 positions match TRBD2. CDR1 and CDR2 (germline): SGHNT, YYREEE (reference sequence). The CDR3 is 14 residues long. V lost 3 bases, J lost 0 bases, and 3 bases stayed unmatched. The CDR3 nucleotides read TGTGCCAGCAGCTCGACTAGCAACTCCTACGAGCAGTACTTC. Its protein is CASSSTSNSYEQYF. Combining the CDR3 with reference TRBV5-4 and TRBJ2-7 gives the whole variable domain ETGVTQSPTHLIKTRGQQVTLRCSSQSGHNTVSWYQQALGQGPQFIFQYYREEENGRGNFPPRFSGLQFPNYSSELNVNALELDDSALYLCASSSTSNSYEQYFGPGTRLTVT.

This clone came up once. This chain connects TRBV5-6 to TRBJ1-1; D gene ambiguous. Trimming took off 3 bases at V and 6 bases at J, with 9 bases between the two ends. Germline V gene lookup returns CDR1 SGHDT and CDR2 YYEEEE. The CDR3 is 12 residues long. In DNA, the CDR3 is TGTGCCAGCAGCTCAACGAGTTCTGAAGCTTTCTTT. This gives the protein CASSSTSSEAFF.

This chain uses TRBV5-1 with TRBJ2-7; TRBD2 might be the D (6 bases). V lost 4 bases and J lost 6, with 20 bases in between. CDR1 is SGHRS and CDR2 is YFSETQ in the germline V gene. The CDR3 is 15 amino acids. The CDR3 reads CASSPRGGESSEQYF. The CDR3 DNA is TGCGCCAGCAGCCCCAGAGGAGGGGAGAGCTCCGAGCAGTACTTC.

The chain employs TRBV6-5 and TRBJ2-1; TRBD2 matches 10 bases. Germline CDR1 MNHEY, CDR2 SVGAGI. The V gene end was trimmed by 3 bases and the J gene end by 3 bases; junction bases not matched to a gene: 5. This CDR3 has 16 amino acids. CDR3 sequence (DNA): TGTGCCAGCAGTTATGACCTAGCGGGGGTCTACAATGAGCAGTTCTTC. The encoded protein is CASSYDLAGVYNEQFF.

This clone was counted once. The genes are TRBV15 and TRBJ1-5; D is perhaps TRBD1 (5 bases). This CDR3 region has 15 residues. V was clipped by 6 bases and J by 3 bases, with 15 bases between them. From germline, CDR1 is LNHNV and CDR2 YYDKDF (reference sequence). As DNA, the CDR3 is TGTGCCACCAGTAATCGGGGGATAGACAATCAGCCCCAGCATTTT. This gives the protein CATSNRGIDNQPQHF.

The chain combines TRBV6-5 with TRBJ2-3; 9 nucleotides match TRBD2. The CDR3 totals 15 residues. V trimming: 4 bases; J trimming: 1 base; junction bases outside the gene matches: 3. CDR1 is MNHEY, CDR2 SVGAGI, per germline. CDR3 protein: CASSSLAGGTDTQYF. DNA of the CDR3: TGTGCCAGCAGTTCTTTAGCGGGGGGCACAGATACGCAGTATTTT.

The rearrangement joins TRBV5-4 to TRBJ2-1; tentatively, D is TRBD1 (5 bases). Deletions cut 6 bases from V and 5 bases from J, with 12 bases between. The CDR3 is made up of 13 amino acids. The germline V gene encodes CDR1 SGHNT and CDR2 YYREEE (reference sequence). The chain's CDR3 is CASTQGFDNEQFF. The CDR3 region has the DNA TGTGCCAGCACCCAGGGATTCGACAATGAGCAGTTCTTC.

As DNA, the CDR3 is TGTGCCAGCAGCCCACTCACGGGGAACTATGGCTACACCTTC. Residues: CASSPLTGNYGYTF. The chain employs TRBV9 and TRBJ1-2; D unclear. CDR1 is SGDLS and CDR2 is YYNGEE in the germline V gene. Trimming took off 4 bases at V and 2 bases at J, with 12 bases between the two ends. The CDR3 spans 14 residues.

The CDR3 loop reads CAISGTGRFNQPQHF. CDR3 nucleotide sequence: TGTGCCATCAGTGGGACAGGGAGGTTTAATCAGCCCCAGCATTTT. The chain carries TRBV10-3 and TRBJ1-5; 8 bases align to TRBD1. V was clipped by 4 bases and J by 4 bases; unmatched bases: 6. The CDR3 covers 15 residues. Germline-derived CDR1 and CDR2 are ENHRY and SYGVKD.

A note on this clone: Additional DNA sequences in this sample encode the identical CDR3. The genes are TRBV5-1 and TRBJ2-1, with TRBD2 matching 12 bases. The CDR3 runs to 16 residues. CDR1 and CDR2 from the germline V gene are SGHRS and YFSETQ. V dropped 0 bases and J dropped 3; count of bases not matched to a gene: 1. The CDR3 sequence is CASSLALAGGYNEQFF. The CDR3 DNA follows: TGCGCCAGCAGCTTGGCACTAGCGGGGGGCTACAATGAGCAGTTCTTC.

The rearrangement joins TRBV14 to TRBJ1-1, with D tentatively TRBD1 (5 bases). V was pared by 0 bases and J by 3 bases, with 20 bases between. CDR1 is SGHDN, CDR2 FVKESK, per germline. The CDR3 is 18 amino acids. CDR3 bases: TGTGCCAGCAGCCAAGATGCGGGGGTTGATTTATCGGACACTGAAGCTTTCTTT. Translated: CASSQDAGVDLSDTEAFF.

The chain uses TRBV30 and TRBJ1-2; 10 bases are shared with TRBD1. V dropped 3 bases and J dropped 2; count of bases not matched to a gene: 3. The CDR3 totals 14 residues. CDR1 is GTSNPN, CDR2 SVGIG, per germline (reference sequence). CDR3 nucleotide sequence: TGTGCCTGGAGCCCGGGACAGGGGAACTATGGCTACACCTTC. This encodes CAWSPGQGNYGYTF.

The V gene is TRBV5-1, the J gene TRBJ1-4; a weak D match, TRBD1 (5 bases). Looked up from germline, CDR1 is SGHRS and CDR2 is YFSETQ. The CDR3 is made up of 15 amino acids. Trimming stripped 4 bases from V and 2 bases from J, with 12 bases between. The CDR3 DNA reads as TGCGCCAGCAGCCCTCGCAGGGCTACTAATGAAAAACTGTTTTTT. It codes for CASSPRRATNEKLFF.